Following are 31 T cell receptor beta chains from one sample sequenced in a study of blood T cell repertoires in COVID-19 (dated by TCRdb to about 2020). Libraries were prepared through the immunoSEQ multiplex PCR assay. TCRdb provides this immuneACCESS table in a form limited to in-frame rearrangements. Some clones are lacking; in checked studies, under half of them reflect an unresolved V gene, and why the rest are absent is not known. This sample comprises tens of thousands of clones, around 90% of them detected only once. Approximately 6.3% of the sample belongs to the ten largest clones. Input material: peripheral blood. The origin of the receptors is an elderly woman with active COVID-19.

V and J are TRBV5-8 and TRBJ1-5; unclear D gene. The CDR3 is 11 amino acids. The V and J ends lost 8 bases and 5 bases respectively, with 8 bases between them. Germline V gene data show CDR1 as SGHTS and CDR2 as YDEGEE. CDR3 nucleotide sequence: TGTGCCAGTACCGGGTATCAGCCCCAGCATTTT. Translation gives CASTGYQPQHF.

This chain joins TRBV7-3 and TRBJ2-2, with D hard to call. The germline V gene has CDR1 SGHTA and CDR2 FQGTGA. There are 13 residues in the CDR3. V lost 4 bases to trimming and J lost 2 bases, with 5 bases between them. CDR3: CASSSSNTGELFF. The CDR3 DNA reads TGTGCCAGCAGCTCTTCCAACACCGGGGAGCTGTTTTTT.

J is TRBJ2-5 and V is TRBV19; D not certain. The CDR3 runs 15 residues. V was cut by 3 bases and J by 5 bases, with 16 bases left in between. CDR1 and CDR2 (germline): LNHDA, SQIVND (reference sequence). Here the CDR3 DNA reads TGTGCCAGTAGTATTGGTGGCAGTACGCGGGAGACCCAGTACTTC. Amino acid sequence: CASSIGGSTRETQYF.

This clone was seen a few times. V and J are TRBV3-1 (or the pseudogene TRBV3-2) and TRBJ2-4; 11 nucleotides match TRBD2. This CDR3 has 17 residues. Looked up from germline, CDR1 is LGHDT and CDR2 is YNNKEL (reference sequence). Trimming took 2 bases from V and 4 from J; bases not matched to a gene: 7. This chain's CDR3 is CASSQHELAGGKNIQYF. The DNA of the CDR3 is TGTGCCAGCAGCCAACATGAGCTAGCGGGGGGAAAAAACATTCAGTACTTC.

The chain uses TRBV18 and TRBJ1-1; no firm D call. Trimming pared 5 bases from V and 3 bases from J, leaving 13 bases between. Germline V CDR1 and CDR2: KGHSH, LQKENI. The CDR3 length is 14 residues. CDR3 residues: CASSSGGSDTEAFF. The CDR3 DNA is TGTGCCAGCTCATCGGGAGGCTCGGACACTGAAGCTTTCTTT.

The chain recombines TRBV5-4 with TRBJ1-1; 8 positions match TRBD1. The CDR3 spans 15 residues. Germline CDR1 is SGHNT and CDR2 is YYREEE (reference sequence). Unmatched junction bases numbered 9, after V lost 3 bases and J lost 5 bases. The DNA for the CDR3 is TGTGCCAGCAGCTCTACCGACAGGGGAGAGACTGAAGCTTTCTTT. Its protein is CASSSTDRGETEAFF.

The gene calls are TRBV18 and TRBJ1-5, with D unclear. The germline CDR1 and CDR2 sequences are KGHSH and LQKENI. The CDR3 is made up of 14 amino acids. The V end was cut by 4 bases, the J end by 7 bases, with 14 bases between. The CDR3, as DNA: TGTGCCAGCTCACGGAGGGAGGCCCAACAGCCCCAGCATTTT. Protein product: CASSRREAQQPQHF.

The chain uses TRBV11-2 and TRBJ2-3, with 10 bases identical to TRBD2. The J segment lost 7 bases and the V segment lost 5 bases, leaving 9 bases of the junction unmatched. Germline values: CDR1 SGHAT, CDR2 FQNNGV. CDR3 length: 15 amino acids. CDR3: CASSGSGGPDNTQYF. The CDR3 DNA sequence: TGTGCCAGCAGCGGTAGCGGGGGGCCGGATAATACGCAGTATTTT. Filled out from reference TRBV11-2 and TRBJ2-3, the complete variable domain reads EAGVAQSPRYKIIEKRQSVAFWCNPISGHATLYWYQQILGQGPKLLIQFQNNGVVDDSQLPKDRFSAERLKGVDSTLKIQPAKLEDSAVYLCASSGSGGPDNTQYFGPGTRLTVL.

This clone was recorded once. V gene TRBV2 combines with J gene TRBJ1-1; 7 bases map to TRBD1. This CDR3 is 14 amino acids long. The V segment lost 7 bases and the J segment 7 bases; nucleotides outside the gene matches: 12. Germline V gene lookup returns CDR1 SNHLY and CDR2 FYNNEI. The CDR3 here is CASTWDRANYEAFF. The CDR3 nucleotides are TGTGCCAGCACTTGGGACAGAGCAAACTATGAAGCTTTCTTT.

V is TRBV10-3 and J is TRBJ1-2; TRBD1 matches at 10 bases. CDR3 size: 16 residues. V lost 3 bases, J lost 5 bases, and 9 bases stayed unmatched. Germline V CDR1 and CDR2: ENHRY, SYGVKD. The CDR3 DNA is TGTGCCATCAGTGAACGACAGGGGGCGCGTCCTTATGGCTACACCTTC. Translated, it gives CAISERQGARPYGYTF.

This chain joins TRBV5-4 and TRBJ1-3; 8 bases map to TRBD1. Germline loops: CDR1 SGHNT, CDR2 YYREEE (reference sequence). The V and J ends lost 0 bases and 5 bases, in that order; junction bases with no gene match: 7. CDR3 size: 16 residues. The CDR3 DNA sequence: TGTGCCAGCAGCTTGGGGGGGACAGGAGCACGAAACACCATATATTTT. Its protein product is CASSLGGTGARNTIYF. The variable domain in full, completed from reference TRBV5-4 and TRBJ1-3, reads ETGVTQSPTHLIKTRGQQVTLRCSSQSGHNTVSWYQQALGQGPQFIFQYYREEENGRGNFPPRFSGLQFPNYSSELNVNALELDDSALYLCASSLGGTGARNTIYFGEGSWLTVV.

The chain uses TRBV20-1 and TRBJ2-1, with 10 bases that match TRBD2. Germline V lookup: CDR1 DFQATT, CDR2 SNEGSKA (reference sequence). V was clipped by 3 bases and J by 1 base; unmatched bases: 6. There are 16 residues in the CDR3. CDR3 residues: CSASGLAGASYNEQFF. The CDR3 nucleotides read TGCAGTGCTAGTGGGCTAGCGGGGGCTTCCTACAATGAGCAGTTCTTC.

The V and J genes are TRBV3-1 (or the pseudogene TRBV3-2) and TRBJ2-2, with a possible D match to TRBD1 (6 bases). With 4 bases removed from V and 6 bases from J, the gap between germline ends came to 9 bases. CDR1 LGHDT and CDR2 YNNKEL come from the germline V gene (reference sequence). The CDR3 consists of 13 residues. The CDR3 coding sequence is TGTGCCAGCAGCCGAACAGGGTCCGGGGAGCTGTTTTTT. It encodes CASSRTGSGELFF.

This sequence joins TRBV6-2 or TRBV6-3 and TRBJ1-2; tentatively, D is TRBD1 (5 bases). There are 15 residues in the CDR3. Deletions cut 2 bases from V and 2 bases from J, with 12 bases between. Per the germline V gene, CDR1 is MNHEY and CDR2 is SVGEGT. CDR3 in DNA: TGTGCCAGCAGTTACGCGACAGCACCCAACTATGGCTACACCTTC. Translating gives CASSYATAPNYGYTF.

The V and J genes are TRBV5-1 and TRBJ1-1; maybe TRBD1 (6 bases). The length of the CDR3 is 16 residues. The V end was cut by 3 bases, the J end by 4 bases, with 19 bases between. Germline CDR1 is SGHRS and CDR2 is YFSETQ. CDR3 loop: CASSSVQRAGATEAFF. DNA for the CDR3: TGCGCCAGCAGCTCCGTCCAAAGGGCAGGGGCCACTGAAGCTTTCTTT.

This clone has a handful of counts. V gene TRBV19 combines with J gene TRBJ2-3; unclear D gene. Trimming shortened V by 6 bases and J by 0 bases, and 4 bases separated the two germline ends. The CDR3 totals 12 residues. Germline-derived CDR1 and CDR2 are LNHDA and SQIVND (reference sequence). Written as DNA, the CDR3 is TGTGCCAGTAGGAGGAGCACAGATACGCAGTATTTT. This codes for CASRRSTDTQYF.

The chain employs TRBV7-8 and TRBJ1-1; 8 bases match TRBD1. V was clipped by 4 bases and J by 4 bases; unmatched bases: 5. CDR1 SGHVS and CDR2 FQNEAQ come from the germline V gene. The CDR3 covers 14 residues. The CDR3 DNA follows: TGTGCCAGCAGCTCAAACAGGGGGAGCACTGAAGCTTTCTTT. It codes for CASSSNRGSTEAFF.

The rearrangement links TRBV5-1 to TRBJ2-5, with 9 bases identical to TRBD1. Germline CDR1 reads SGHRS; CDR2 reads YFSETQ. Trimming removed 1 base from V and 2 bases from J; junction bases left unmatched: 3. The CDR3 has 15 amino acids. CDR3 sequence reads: CASSLLGQGQETQYF. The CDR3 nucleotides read TGCGCCAGCAGCTTGTTAGGACAGGGGCAAGAGACCCAGTACTTC.

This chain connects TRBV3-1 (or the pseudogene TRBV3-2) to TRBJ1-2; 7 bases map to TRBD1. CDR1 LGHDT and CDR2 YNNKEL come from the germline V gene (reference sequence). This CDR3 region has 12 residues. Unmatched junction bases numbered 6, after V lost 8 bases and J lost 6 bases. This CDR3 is CASGRDSHGYTF. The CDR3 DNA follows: TGTGCCAGCGGACGGGACAGTCATGGCTACACCTTC.

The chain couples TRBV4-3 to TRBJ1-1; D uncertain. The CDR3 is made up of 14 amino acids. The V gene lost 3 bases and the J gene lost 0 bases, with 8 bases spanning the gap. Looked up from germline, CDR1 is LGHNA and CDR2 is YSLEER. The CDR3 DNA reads TGCGCCAGCAGCCACCAAACTGTGAACACTGAAGCTTTCTTT. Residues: CASSHQTVNTEAFF.

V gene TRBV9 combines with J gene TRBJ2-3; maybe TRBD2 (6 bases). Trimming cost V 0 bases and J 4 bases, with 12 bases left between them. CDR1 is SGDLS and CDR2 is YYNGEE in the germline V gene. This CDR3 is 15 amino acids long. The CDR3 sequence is CASSVEGRISDTQYF. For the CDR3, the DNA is TGTGCCAGCAGCGTAGAGGGGAGGATTTCAGATACGCAGTATTTT.

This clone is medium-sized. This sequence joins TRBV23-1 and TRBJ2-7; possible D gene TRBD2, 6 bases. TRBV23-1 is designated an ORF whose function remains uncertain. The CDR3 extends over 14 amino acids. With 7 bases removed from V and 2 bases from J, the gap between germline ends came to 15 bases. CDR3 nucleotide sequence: TGCGCCAGCAACCTACCCTGGAGGGCCTACGAGCAGTACTTC. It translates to CASNLPWRAYEQYF.

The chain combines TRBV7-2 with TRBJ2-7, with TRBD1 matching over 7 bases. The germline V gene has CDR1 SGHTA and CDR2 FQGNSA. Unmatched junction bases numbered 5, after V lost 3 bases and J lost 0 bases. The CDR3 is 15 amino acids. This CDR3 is CASSFGQAGSYEQYF. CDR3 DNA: TGTGCCAGCAGCTTCGGACAGGCCGGCTCCTACGAGCAGTACTTC.

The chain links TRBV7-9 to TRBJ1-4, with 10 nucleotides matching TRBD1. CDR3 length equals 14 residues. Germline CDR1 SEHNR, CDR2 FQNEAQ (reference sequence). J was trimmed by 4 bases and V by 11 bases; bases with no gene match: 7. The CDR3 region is CAGLRTGGNEKLFF. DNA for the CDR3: TGTGCCGGCCTCAGGACAGGGGGTAATGAAAAACTGTTTTTT.

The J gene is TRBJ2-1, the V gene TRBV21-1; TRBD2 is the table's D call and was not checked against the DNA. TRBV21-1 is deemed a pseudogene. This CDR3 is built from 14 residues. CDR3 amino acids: CAGRGSGVYNEQFF. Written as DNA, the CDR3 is TGTGCCGGCCGGGGGAGCGGGGTGTACAATGAGCAGTTCTTC.

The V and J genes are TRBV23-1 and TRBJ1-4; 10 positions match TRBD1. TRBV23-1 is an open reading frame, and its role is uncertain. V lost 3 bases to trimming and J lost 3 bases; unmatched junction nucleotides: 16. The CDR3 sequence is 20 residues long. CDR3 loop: CASSHFPPPTGGEANEKLFF. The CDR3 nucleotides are TGCGCCAGCAGTCACTTCCCCCCCCCGACAGGGGGCGAGGCTAATGAAAAACTGTTTTTT.

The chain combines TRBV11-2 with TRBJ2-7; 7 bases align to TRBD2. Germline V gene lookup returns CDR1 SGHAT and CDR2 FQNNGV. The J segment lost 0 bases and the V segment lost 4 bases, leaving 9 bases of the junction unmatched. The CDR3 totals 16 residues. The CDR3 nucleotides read TGTGCCAGCAGCTCGGAAGCGGGGTTTAGCTCCTACGAGCAGTACTTC. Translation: CASSSEAGFSSYEQYF.

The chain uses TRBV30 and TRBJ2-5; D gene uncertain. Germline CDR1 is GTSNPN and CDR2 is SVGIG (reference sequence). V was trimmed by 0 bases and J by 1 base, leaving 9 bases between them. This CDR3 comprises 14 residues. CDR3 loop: CAWSVLSGQETQYF. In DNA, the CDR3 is TGTGCCTGGAGTGTACTTTCCGGCCAAGAGACCCAGTACTTC.

The CDR3 loop is CASSYQIPGLAGESTDTQYF. CDR3 bases: TGTGCCAGCAGCTACCAAATACCGGGACTAGCGGGGGAAAGCACAGATACGCAGTATTTT. The V and J genes are TRBV3-1 (or the pseudogene TRBV3-2) and TRBJ2-3; 14 bases line up with TRBD2. V gave up 5 bases and J gave up 0 bases; unmatched junction bases: 13. The CDR3 spans 20 residues. CDR1 is LGHDT and CDR2 is YNNKEL in the germline V gene (reference sequence).

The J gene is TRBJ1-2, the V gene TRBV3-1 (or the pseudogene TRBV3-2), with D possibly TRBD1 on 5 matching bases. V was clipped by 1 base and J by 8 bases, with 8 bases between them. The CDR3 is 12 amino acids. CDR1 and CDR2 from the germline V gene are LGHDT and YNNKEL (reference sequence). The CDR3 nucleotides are TGTGCCAGCAGCCAAGTCCGGGGGGGCTACACCTTC. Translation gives CASSQVRGGYTF.

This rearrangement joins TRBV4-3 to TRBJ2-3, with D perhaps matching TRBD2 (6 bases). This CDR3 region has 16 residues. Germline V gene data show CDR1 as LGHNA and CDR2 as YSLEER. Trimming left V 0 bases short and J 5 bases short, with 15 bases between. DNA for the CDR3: TGCGCCAGCAGCCAAGACCCGGAGGAGGGCCGAGATACGCAGTATTTT. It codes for CASSQDPEEGRDTQYF.